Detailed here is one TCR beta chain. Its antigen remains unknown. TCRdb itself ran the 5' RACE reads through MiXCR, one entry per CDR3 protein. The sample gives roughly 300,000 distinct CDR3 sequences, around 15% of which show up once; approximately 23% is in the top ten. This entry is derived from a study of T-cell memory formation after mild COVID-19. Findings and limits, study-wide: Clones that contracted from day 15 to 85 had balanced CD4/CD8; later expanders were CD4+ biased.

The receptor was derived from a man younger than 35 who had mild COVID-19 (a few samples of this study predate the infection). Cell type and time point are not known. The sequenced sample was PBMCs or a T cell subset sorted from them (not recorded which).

The CDR3 region is CASTPTCDRETNEKLFF. The CDR3 DNA reads TGCGCCAGCACCCCGACCTGTGACAGGGAAACTAATGAAAAACTGTTTTTT. The gene calls are TRBV23-1 and TRBJ1-4; TRBD1 matches 7 bases. TRBV23-1 is sorted into the ORF group, with uncertain function. The V gene end was trimmed by 7 bases and the J gene end by 1 base; junction bases not matched to a gene: 12. This CDR3 has 17 residues.